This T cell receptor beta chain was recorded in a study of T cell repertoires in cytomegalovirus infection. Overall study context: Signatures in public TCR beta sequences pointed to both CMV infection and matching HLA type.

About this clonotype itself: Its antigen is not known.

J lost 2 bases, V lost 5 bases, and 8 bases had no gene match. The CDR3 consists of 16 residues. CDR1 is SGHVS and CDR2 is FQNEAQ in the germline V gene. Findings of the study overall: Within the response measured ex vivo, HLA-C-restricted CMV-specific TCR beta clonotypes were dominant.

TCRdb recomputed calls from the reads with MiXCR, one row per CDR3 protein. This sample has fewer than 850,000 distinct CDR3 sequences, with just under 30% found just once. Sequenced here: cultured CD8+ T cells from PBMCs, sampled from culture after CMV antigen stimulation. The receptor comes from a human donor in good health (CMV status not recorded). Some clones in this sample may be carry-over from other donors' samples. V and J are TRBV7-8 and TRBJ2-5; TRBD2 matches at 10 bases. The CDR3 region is CASSDPGTSVQETQYF. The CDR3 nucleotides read TGTGCCAGCAGCGATCCCGGGACTAGCGTTCAAGAGACCCAGTACTTC.